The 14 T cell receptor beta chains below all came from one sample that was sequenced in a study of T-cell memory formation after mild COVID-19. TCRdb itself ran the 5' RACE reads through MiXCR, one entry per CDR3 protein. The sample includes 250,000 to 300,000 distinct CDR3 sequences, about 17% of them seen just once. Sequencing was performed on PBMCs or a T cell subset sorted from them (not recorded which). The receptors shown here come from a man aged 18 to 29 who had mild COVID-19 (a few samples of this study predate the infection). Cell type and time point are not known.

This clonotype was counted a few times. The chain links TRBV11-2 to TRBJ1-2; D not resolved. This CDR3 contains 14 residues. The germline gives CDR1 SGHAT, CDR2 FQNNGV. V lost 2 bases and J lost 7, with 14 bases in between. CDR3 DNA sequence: TGTGCCAGCAGCTTATACGTCGGCGGCCTTGGCTACACCTTC. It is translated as CASSLYVGGLGYTF.

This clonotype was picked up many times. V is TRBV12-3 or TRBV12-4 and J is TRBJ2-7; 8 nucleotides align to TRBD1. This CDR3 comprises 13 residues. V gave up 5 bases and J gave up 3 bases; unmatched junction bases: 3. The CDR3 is CASSPGQGYEQYF. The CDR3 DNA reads TGTGCCAGCAGTCCCGGACAGGGCTACGAGCAGTACTTC.

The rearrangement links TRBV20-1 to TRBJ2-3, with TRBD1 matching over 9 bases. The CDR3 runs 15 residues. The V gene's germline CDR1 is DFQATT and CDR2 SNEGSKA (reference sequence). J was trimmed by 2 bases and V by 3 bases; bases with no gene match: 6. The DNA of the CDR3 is TGCAGTGCTAGGGGACAGGGACCCCACACAGATACGCAGTATTTT. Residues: CSARGQGPHTDTQYF.

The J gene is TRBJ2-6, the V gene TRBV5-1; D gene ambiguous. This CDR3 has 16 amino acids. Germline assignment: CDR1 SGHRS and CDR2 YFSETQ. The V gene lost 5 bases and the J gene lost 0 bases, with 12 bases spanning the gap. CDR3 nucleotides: TGCGCCAGCAGTGTTCTGCAGATCTCTGGGGCCAACGTCCTGACTTTC. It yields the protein CASSVLQISGANVLTF.

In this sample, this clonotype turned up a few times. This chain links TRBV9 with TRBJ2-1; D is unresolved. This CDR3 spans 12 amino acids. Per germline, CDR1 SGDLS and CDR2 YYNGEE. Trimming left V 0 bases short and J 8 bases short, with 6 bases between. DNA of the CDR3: TGTGCCAGCAGCGTAGGCCGCCATGAGCAGTTCTTC. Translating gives CASSVGRHEQFF.

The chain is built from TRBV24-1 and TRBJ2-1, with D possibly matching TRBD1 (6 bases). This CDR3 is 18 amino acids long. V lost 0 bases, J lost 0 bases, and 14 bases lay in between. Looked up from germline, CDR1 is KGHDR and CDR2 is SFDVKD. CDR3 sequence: CATSDLRLGASSYNEQFF. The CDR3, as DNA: TGTGCCACCAGTGATTTGCGGTTGGGGGCTAGCTCCTACAATGAGCAGTTCTTC.

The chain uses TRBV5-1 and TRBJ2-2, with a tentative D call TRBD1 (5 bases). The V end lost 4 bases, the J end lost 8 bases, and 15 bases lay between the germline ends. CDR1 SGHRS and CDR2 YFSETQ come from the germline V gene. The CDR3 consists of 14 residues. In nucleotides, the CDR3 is TGCGCCAGCAGCCAGACAGATCCCGAAGGGGAGCTGTTTTTT. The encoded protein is CASSQTDPEGELFF.

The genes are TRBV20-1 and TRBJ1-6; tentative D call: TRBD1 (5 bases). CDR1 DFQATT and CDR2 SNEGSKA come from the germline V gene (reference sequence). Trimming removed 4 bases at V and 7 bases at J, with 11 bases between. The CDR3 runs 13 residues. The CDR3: CSAKRGRNSPLHF. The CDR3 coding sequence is TGCAGTGCTAAGAGGGGTAGGAATTCACCCCTCCACTTT.

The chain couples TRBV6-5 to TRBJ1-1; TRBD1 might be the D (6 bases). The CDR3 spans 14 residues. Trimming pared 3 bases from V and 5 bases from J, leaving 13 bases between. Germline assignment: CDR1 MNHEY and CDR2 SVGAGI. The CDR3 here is CASSYGRGNTEAFF. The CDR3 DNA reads TGTGCCAGCAGTTATGGCAGGGGAAATACTGAAGCTTTCTTT.

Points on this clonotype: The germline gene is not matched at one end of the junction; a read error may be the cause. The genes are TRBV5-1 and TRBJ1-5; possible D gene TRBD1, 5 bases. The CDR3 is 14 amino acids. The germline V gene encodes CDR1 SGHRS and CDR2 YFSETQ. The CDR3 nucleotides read TGTGCCAGCAGTTTGGGGGTGAGCAATCAGCCCCAGCATTTT. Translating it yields CASSLGVSNQPQHF.

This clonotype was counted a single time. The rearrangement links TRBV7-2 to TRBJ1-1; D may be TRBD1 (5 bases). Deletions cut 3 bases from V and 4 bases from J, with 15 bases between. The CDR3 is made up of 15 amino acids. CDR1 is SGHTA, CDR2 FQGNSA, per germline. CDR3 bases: TGTGCCAGCAGCTTCCGCCGGGACGGGGGCACTGAAGCTTTCTTT. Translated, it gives CASSFRRDGGTEAFF.

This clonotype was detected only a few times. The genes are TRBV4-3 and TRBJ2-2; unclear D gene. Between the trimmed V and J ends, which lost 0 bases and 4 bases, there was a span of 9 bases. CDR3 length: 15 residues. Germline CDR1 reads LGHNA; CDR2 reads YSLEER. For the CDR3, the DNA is TGCGCCAGCAGCCAAGATCTAAGGACCACCGGGGAGCTGTTTTTT. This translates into CASSQDLRTTGELFF.

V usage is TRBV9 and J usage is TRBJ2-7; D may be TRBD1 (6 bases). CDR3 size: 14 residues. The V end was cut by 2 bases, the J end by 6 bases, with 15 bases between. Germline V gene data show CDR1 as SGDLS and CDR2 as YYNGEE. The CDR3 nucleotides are TGTGCCAGCAGCGTTACAGGGTCCCCTCTCGAGCAGTACTTC. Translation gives CASSVTGSPLEQYF.

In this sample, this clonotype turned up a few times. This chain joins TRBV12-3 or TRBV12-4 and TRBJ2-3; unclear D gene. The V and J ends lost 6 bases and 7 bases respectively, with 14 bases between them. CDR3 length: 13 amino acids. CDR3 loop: CASSLQNRNTQYF. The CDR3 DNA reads TGTGCCAGCAGCTTGCAGAACAGAAATACGCAGTATTTT.